Presented here are 2 T cell receptor beta chains from one specimen sequenced in a study of blood T cell repertoires in COVID-19 (dated by TCRdb to the early 2020s). The library came from the immunoSEQ multiplex PCR assay. Here the immuneACCESS table is served through TCRdb, limited to in-frame sequences with V and J called. Missing clones are a known gap in these copies; in checked studies unresolved V genes cover under half, and the rest lacks a known reason. The sample includes more than 95,000 clones, with 65% to 85% observed a single time. The ten largest clones add up to about 15% of the sample. The sequencing sample was made of peripheral blood. These receptors were taken from a man aged 25 to 40 with COVID-19, enrolled during active disease.

The V gene is TRBV10-3, the J gene TRBJ1-6, with 8 bases fitting TRBD1. CDR1 and CDR2 (germline): ENHRY, SYGVKD. Trimming at V came to 6 bases and at J to 7 bases, leaving 8 bases not matched to a gene. CDR3 size: 15 residues. In DNA form, the CDR3 reads TGTGCCATCAGGACCGGACAGGGCGACAATTCACCCCTCCACTTT. Protein sequence: CAIRTGQGDNSPLHF.

The chain couples TRBV4-1 to TRBJ1-5; TRBD1 agrees at 7 bases. This CDR3 region has 19 residues. Germline V gene lookup returns CDR1 MGHRA and CDR2 YSYEKL. J was trimmed by 4 bases and V by 2 bases; bases with no gene match: 17. The CDR3, as DNA: TGCGCCAGCAGCCAACGTGACACGACCACAGGGGACCGTAATCAGCCCCAGCATTTT. This encodes CASSQRDTTTGDRNQPQHF.